The 26 T cell receptor beta chains reported below all come from one sample, sequenced in a study of T cell responses to AZD1222 COVID-19 vaccine (dated by TCRdb to the early 2020s). The label giving this sample's time point can be read as: baseline before first vaccination. Library prep was done by the immunoSEQ multiplex PCR assay. The immuneACCESS repertoire file appears here via TCRdb, limited to in-frame rearrangements. These files lack a portion of the clones; in checked studies, under half of the deficit traces to unresolved V genes, and the cause of the others is not known. In all, the sample holds about 190,000 clones, and about 94% of those were seen once. The biggest ten clones account for roughly a tenth of the sample. This specimen was peripheral blood, taken on day 0 of AZD1222 vaccination. Receptors originate from an adult in good health.

The chain is built from TRBV7-2 and TRBJ2-5, with 7 bases aligning to TRBD1. With 6 bases clipped from V and 2 bases from J, the junction kept 6 bases outside the gene matches. The CDR3 runs 14 residues. The V gene's germline CDR1 is SGHTA and CDR2 FQGNSA. The CDR3 loop reads CASRGLGQQETQYF. Here the CDR3 DNA reads TGTGCCAGCAGAGGGCTGGGACAGCAAGAGACCCAGTACTTC.

The chain combines TRBV5-6 with TRBJ1-1, with D maybe TRBD1 (6 bases). Germline V CDR1 and CDR2: SGHDT, YYEEEE. Trimming took 0 bases from V and 0 from J, leaving 9 bases between them. The CDR3 runs to 15 residues. In nucleotides, the CDR3 is TGTGCCAGCAGCTTGGGGACAGTTATGAACACTGAAGCTTTCTTT. Translation: CASSLGTVMNTEAFF.

This clone was recorded once. The chain links TRBV5-1 to TRBJ1-1; 7 bases line up with TRBD1. Per germline, CDR1 SGHRS and CDR2 YFSETQ. This CDR3 region has 16 residues. The V segment lost 0 bases and the J segment 1 base; nucleotides outside the gene matches: 6. Here the CDR3 DNA reads TGCGCCAGCAGCTTGGGACAGGGAGTTTGGAACACTGAAGCTTTCTTT. It is translated as CASSLGQGVWNTEAFF. The variable domain in full, completed from reference TRBV5-1 and TRBJ1-1, reads KAGVTQTPRYLIKTRGQQVTLSCSPISGHRSVSWYQQTPGQGLQFLFEYFSETQRNKGNFPGRFSGRQFSNSRSEMNVSTLELGDSALYLCASSLGQGVWNTEAFFGQGTRLTVV.

The chain recombines TRBV5-1 with TRBJ2-7; D perhaps matches TRBD2 (5 bases). The CDR3 has 13 amino acids. The germline gives CDR1 SGHRS, CDR2 YFSETQ. The germline V and J ends were trimmed by 5 bases and 0 bases, with 9 bases remaining between them. CDR3 loop: CASSPGSSYEQYF. DNA for the CDR3: TGCGCCAGCAGTCCGGGGAGCTCCTACGAGCAGTACTTC.

V usage is TRBV3-1 (or the pseudogene TRBV3-2) and J usage is TRBJ1-2; 8 bases match TRBD1. The CDR3 contains 23 residues. Unmatched junction bases numbered 29, after V lost 1 base and J lost 4 bases. The germline gives CDR1 LGHDT, CDR2 YNNKEL (reference sequence). CDR3 protein: CASSQVAGGSMGQESRPSYGYTF. CDR3 coding DNA: TGTGCCAGCAGCCAAGTGGCCGGGGGGAGCATGGGACAGGAGAGTCGCCCGTCCTATGGCTACACCTTC.

This clone appeared a few times. J is TRBJ1-5 and V is TRBV10-3; TRBD1 matches at 7 bases. Germline trimming cut 8 bases from V and 3 bases from J; bases unmatched to any gene: 7. The CDR3 extends over 14 amino acids. Germline V gene sequence: CDR1 ENHRY, CDR2 SYGVKD. The DNA for the CDR3 is TGTGCCATCGGAGGGGGCAGCAACAATCAGCCCCAGCATTTT. As protein: CAIGGGSNNQPQHF.

The chain recombines TRBV28 with TRBJ2-5; D is perhaps TRBD1 (5 bases). The ends were cut back, 10 bases at V and 3 bases at J, with 12 bases in the middle. Germline V gene data show CDR1 as MDHEN and CDR2 as SYDVKM. The CDR3 spans 12 residues. The chain's CDR3 is CATRDVKETQYF. DNA of the CDR3: TGTGCCACCAGGGATGTGAAAGAGACCCAGTACTTC.

V is TRBV19 and J is TRBJ2-1; D remains unclear. The V end was cut by 3 bases, the J end by 6 bases, with 12 bases between. Germline V gives CDR1 LNHDA, CDR2 SQIVND (reference sequence). This CDR3 has 14 amino acids. The CDR3: CASSMGRLSNEQFF. The CDR3 DNA follows: TGTGCCAGTAGTATGGGCAGACTCTCCAATGAGCAGTTCTTC.

The genes are TRBV27 and TRBJ2-6; no clear D gene. The CDR3 consists of 15 residues. Germline lookup yields CDR1 MNHEY and CDR2 SMNVEV (reference sequence). V was shortened by 0 bases and J by 2 bases, with 5 bases between the two germline ends. CDR3 coding DNA: TGTGCCAGCAGTTTATCGAATGCTGGGGCCAACGTCCTGACTTTC. It is translated as CASSLSNAGANVLTF.

The sample holds a few counts of this clone. The V and J genes are TRBV4-1 and TRBJ2-1; D perhaps matches TRBD2 (6 bases). V shed 1 base and J shed 4 bases, with 14 bases lying between them. Germline CDR1 and CDR2: MGHRA and YSYEKL. The CDR3 spans 16 residues. The CDR3 coding sequence is TGCGCCAGCAGCCAAGTTGGAGCGGGTCAATACAATGAGCAGTTCTTC. It yields the protein CASSQVGAGQYNEQFF.

The rearrangement links TRBV27 to TRBJ2-7; possible D gene TRBD2, 7 bases. The CDR3 runs to 16 residues. The germline V gene encodes CDR1 MNHEY and CDR2 SMNVEV (reference sequence). V was pared by 3 bases and J by 1 base, with 16 bases between. Here the CDR3 reads CASSFWGASGSYEQYF. CDR3 DNA sequence: TGTGCCAGCAGTTTTTGGGGGGCTAGCGGATCCTACGAGCAGTACTTC.

The chain has TRBV27 and TRBJ1-3, with a weak D call TRBD1 (6 bases). CDR3 length: 17 residues. Germline V CDR1 and CDR2: MNHEY, SMNVEV (reference sequence). V dropped 1 base and J dropped 2 bases, with 15 bases sitting between them. CDR3 in amino acids: CASSLYGQTGPGNTIYF. The CDR3 bases are TGTGCCAGCAGTTTATATGGCCAGACAGGTCCTGGAAACACCATATATTTT.

Here the CDR3 reads CASSLGSYEQYF. Here the CDR3 DNA reads TGTGCCAGCAGCTTAGGTTCCTACGAGCAGTACTTC. The chain links TRBV13 to TRBJ2-7; D not certain. This CDR3 region has 12 residues. The germline V gene has CDR1 PRHDT and CDR2 FYEKMQ (reference sequence). With 0 bases removed from V and 1 base from J, the gap between germline ends came to 1 base.

The V call is TRBV9, the J call TRBJ2-2, with 10 bases matching TRBD2. Germline CDR1 reads SGDLS; CDR2 reads YYNGEE. V lost 3 bases and J lost 4; bases outside the gene matches: 9. CDR3 length: 17 amino acids. The CDR3: CASSASEREGRTGELFF. For the CDR3, the DNA is TGTGCCAGCAGCGCGAGTGAGCGGGAGGGCCGCACCGGGGAGCTGTTTTTT. Using reference TRBV9 and TRBJ2-2 for the parts outside the CDR3, the full variable domain is DSGVTQTPKHLITATGQRVTLRCSPRSGDLSVYWYQQSLDQGLQFLIQYYNGEERAKGNILERFSAQQFPDLHSELNLSSLELGDSALYFCASSASEREGRTGELFFGEGSRLTVL.

This chain uses TRBV9 with TRBJ2-5; 8 nucleotides match TRBD1. Germline CDR1 and CDR2: SGDLS and YYNGEE. The CDR3 runs 14 residues. Trimming took 3 bases from V and 1 from J; bases not matched to a gene: 2. The CDR3: CASSATGGQETQYF. The CDR3 DNA reads as TGTGCCAGCAGCGCCACAGGGGGCCAAGAGACCCAGTACTTC.

As concerns this clone: This same CDR3 is encoded by further DNA sequences in the sample. The CDR3 sequence: CASSLGGGDTEAFF. CDR3 in DNA: TGTGCCAGCAGCTTAGGAGGCGGGGACACTGAAGCTTTCTTT. This chain connects TRBV7-9 to TRBJ1-1; no clear D. The CDR3 spans 14 residues. The germline gives CDR1 SEHNR, CDR2 FQNEAQ (reference sequence). V lost 1 base to trimming and J lost 3 bases, with 9 bases between them. Based on the CDR3 plus reference TRBV7-9 and TRBJ1-1, the full variable domain is DTGVSQNPRHKITKRGQNVTFRCDPISEHNRLYWYRQTLGQGPEFLTYFQNEAQLEKSRLLSDRFSAERPKGSFSTLEIQRTEQGDSAMYLCASSLGGGDTEAFFGQGTRLTVV.

J is TRBJ2-2 and V is TRBV29-1; TRBD2 matches 9 bases. The CDR3 covers 16 residues. Germline V gives CDR1 SQVTM, CDR2 ANQGSEA. V was pared by 6 bases and J by 0 bases, with 8 bases of the junction left unmatched. CDR3 loop: CSVRTRLAANTGELFF. DNA for the CDR3: TGCAGCGTGCGGACCCGACTAGCGGCGAACACCGGGGAGCTGTTTTTT.

This chain links TRBV2 with TRBJ1-1, with D maybe TRBD1 (6 bases). The CDR3 consists of 14 residues. Trimming stripped 7 bases from V and 0 bases from J, with 12 bases between. Germline loops: CDR1 SNHLY, CDR2 FYNNEI. CDR3 sequence: CASITGTLNTEAFF. The CDR3 DNA sequence: TGTGCCAGCATTACCGGGACATTGAACACTGAAGCTTTCTTT.

This chain joins TRBV27 and TRBJ2-1; 7 nucleotides align to TRBD1. Germline V gene lookup returns CDR1 MNHEY and CDR2 SMNVEV (reference sequence). The CDR3 is made up of 16 amino acids. V was clipped by 6 bases and J by 4 bases; unmatched bases: 12. The CDR3 sequence: CASRARRDSLYNEQFF. CDR3 DNA sequence: TGTGCCAGCAGGGCCCGAAGGGACAGCCTATACAATGAGCAGTTCTTC.

The CDR3 reads CASSSCSGQGLRWVTEAFF. CDR3 nucleotide sequence: TGTGCCAGCAGCAGCTGTTCGGGACAGGGGCTTCGATGGGTCACTGAAGCTTTCTTT. The rearrangement joins TRBV21-1 to TRBJ1-1; TRBD1, the D gene given by the table, was not confirmed from the DNA. TRBV21-1 is a pseudogene segment. The CDR3 has 19 residues.

The CDR3 protein is CASSATTTYNEQFF. As DNA, the CDR3 is TGTGCCAGTAGCGCGACTACCACCTACAATGAGCAGTTCTTC. This chain connects TRBV19 to TRBJ2-1; the D gene is possibly TRBD2 (5 bases). The CDR3 is made up of 14 amino acids. CDR1 LNHDA and CDR2 SQIVND come from the germline V gene (reference sequence). Trimming took 6 bases from V and 2 from J, leaving 11 bases between them.

The chain carries TRBV29-1 and TRBJ1-5; D is possibly TRBD1 (5 bases). Trimming stripped 7 bases from V and 3 bases from J, with 10 bases between. This CDR3 spans 12 amino acids. CDR1 is SQVTM and CDR2 is ANQGSEA in the germline V gene. The CDR3 coding sequence is TGCAGCGCGACAGACCCCAATCAGCCCCAGCATTTT. Protein sequence: CSATDPNQPQHF.

V gene TRBV7-2 combines with J gene TRBJ2-1; TRBD2 aligns across 10 bases. There are 16 residues in the CDR3. V shed 5 bases, J shed 4 bases, and the junction held 8 bases outside the gene matches. Germline V CDR1 and CDR2: SGHTA, FQGNSA. The CDR3 DNA reads TGTGCCAGCAGCCCAGCTAGGACTAGCGGTTACAATGAGCAGTTCTTC. Residues: CASSPARTSGYNEQFF.

This rearrangement joins TRBV9 to TRBJ2-1, with a tentative D call TRBD1 (9 bases). Trimming stripped 5 bases from V and 8 bases from J, with 23 bases between. The germline V gene encodes CDR1 SGDLS and CDR2 YYNGEE. The CDR3 runs 16 residues. CDR3 in amino acids: CASSRRGDRARDEQFF. The CDR3 nucleotides read TGTGCCAGCAGTCGGCGGGGGGACAGGGCCCGCGATGAGCAGTTCTTC.

The chain combines TRBV6-2 or TRBV6-3 with TRBJ1-1, with D unresolved. Germline V CDR1 and CDR2: MNHEY, SVGEGT. The CDR3 sequence is 14 residues long. V was pared by 2 bases and J by 4 bases, with 11 bases between. CDR3 DNA sequence: TGTGCCAGCAGTTACCCCAGAACTTTCACTGAAGCTTTCTTT. Translated, it gives CASSYPRTFTEAFF.

J is TRBJ1-1 and V is TRBV19; D gene unclear. The ends were cut back, 0 bases at V and 3 bases at J, with 5 bases in the middle. This CDR3 comprises 13 residues. In germline, CDR1 is LNHDA, CDR2 SQIVND (reference sequence). The CDR3 sequence: CASSIDSDTEAFF. The CDR3 DNA sequence: TGTGCCAGTAGTATAGACTCCGACACTGAAGCTTTCTTT.